This TCR beta chain is from a study of regulatory T cells in long-lasting Graves disease. Unmatched junction bases numbered 5, after V lost 1 base and J lost 2 bases. Germline V lookup: CDR1 LGHDT, CDR2 YNNKEL (reference sequence). The CDR3 contains 16 residues. Arm-PCR of CDR3 regions and iRepertoire HTBI primers were used to build TCR beta libraries. TCRdb processed the multiplex PCR reads anew with MiXCR; each CDR3 protein has one entry. The sample has a few hundred thousand distinct CDR3 sequences, roughly 22% seen once. This clonotype was seen only a few times. The sample's time point: persistent/refractory GD, antithyroid drugs over 5 years with positive TRAb. PBMCs provided the RNA from which the TCR library was made.

Sample: peripheral blood mononuclear cells (PBMCs), taken when the disease was refractory, from a patient treated with antithyroid drugs. The TCR originated in a female donor with Graves disease. The chain links TRBV3-1 to TRBJ2-5; 9 bases agree with TRBD2. CDR3 nucleotide sequence: TGTGCCAGCAGCCAAGTTCTTAGCGGGGGTCAAGAGACCCAGTACTTC. Residues: CASSQVLSGGQETQYF.